This T cell receptor beta chain was sequenced in a study of T-cell memory formation after mild COVID-19. CDR1 is LNHDA and CDR2 is SQIVND in the germline V gene (reference sequence). Trimming shortened V by 3 bases and J by 3 bases, and 12 bases separated the two germline ends. The length of the CDR3 is 14 residues. TCRdb redid the calling of the 5' RACE reads with MiXCR, one entry per CDR3 protein. In the table there are more than 350,000 distinct CDR3 sequences, 21% of which are singletons. This clonotype has only a few counts. The rearrangement joins TRBV19 to TRBJ2-7, with a possible D match to TRBD1 (6 bases). What was sequenced was PBMCs or a T cell subset sorted from them (not recorded which). This sequence was found in an adult woman who had mild COVID-19 (a few samples of this study predate the infection). Cell type and time point are not known. CDR3 DNA sequence: TGTGCCAGTAGTATTTCAGGGGCAAACTACGAGCAGTACTTC. Its protein is CASSISGANYEQYF.